Listed here is a single TCR beta chain. Other DNA sequences in the same sample also yield this CDR3. The record originates from a study of blood T cell repertoires in COVID-19. Whole-study context: PBMCs, B-cell-depleted T cells, or T cells were the source of the cDNA or gDNA that made up the material.

V dropped 3 bases and J dropped 4 bases, with 6 bases sitting between them. The CDR3 runs 12 residues. Germline assignment: CDR1 ENHRY and CDR2 SYGVKD. The data were produced by immunoSEQ multiplex PCR, yet TCRdb's version contains in-frame clones alone and is incomplete. The sample lists about 270,000 clones, approximately 85% occurring once. The sequence was obtained from a woman in her sixties or seventies with acute or convalescent COVID-19. The source material was peripheral blood. This sequence joins TRBV10-3 and TRBJ1-1; the D gene is possibly TRBD1 (6 bases). CDR3 in DNA: TGTGCCATCAGTGAAGGGGGCACTGAAGCTTTCTTT. This translates into CAISEGGTEAFF.